The 15 T cell receptor beta chains below all came from one sample that was sequenced in a study of blood T cell repertoires in COVID-19. The data were produced by immunoSEQ multiplex PCR, yet TCRdb's version contains in-frame clones alone and is incomplete. The sample shows approximately 260,000 clones, around nine tenths of them seen only once. Material for sequencing was peripheral blood. Receptors were obtained from a woman between 35 and 50 years old who had recovered from COVID-19.

This rearrangement joins TRBV21-1 to TRBJ2-3; TRBD2 was called by the table and not checked on the DNA. TRBV21-1 is designated a pseudogene. The CDR3 runs 16 residues. This CDR3 is CASSKGQRGSTDTQYF. CDR3 sequence (DNA): TGTGCCAGCAGCAAAGGGCAGCGGGGTAGCACAGATACGCAGTATTTT.

This clone is a singleton in its sample. This sequence joins TRBV20-1 and TRBJ2-1, with D perhaps TRBD2 (5 bases). The CDR3 covers 12 residues. Germline assignment: CDR1 DFQATT and CDR2 SNEGSKA (reference sequence). The V and J ends lost 3 bases and 4 bases respectively, with 7 bases between them. The CDR3 sequence: CSASGLYNEQFF. The CDR3 coding sequence is TGCAGTGCTAGTGGACTTTACAATGAGCAGTTCTTC.

The chain has TRBV11-3 and TRBJ2-1, with D unresolved. Trimming pared 9 bases from V and 0 bases from J, leaving 9 bases between. This CDR3 region has 13 residues. Germline V gives CDR1 SGHNT, CDR2 YENEEA. Here the CDR3 reads CARRMSSYNEQFF. In nucleotides, the CDR3 is TGTGCCAGGCGGATGAGCTCCTACAATGAGCAGTTCTTC.

J is TRBJ2-7 and V is TRBV7-6, with TRBD2 matching over 13 bases. The CDR3 contains 15 residues. The germline gives CDR1 SGHVS, CDR2 FNYEAQ. V was clipped by 4 bases and J by 4 bases; unmatched bases: 4. The DNA for the CDR3 is TGTGCCAGCAGCTCCGCACTAGCGGGAGGGTACGAGCAGTACTTC. Translation gives CASSSALAGGYEQYF.

V and J are TRBV2 and TRBJ1-5; perhaps TRBD1 as D (6 bases). The CDR3 is made up of 13 amino acids. V lost 4 bases to trimming and J lost 6 bases, with 10 bases between them. CDR1 is SNHLY, CDR2 FYNNEI, per germline. DNA for the CDR3: TGTGCCAGCAGTGTAACAGGGATTCAGCCCCAGCATTTT. Its translation: CASSVTGIQPQHF.

V and J are TRBV19 and TRBJ2-5, with D perhaps TRBD2 (5 bases). Germline V gene data show CDR1 as LNHDA and CDR2 as SQIVND (reference sequence). There are 13 residues in the CDR3. V lost 4 bases and J lost 5, with 11 bases in between. CDR3 amino acids: CASSTSSRETQYF. The DNA of the CDR3 is TGTGCCAGTAGTACCTCTAGCCGGGAGACCCAGTACTTC.

The chain carries TRBV27 and TRBJ2-2; perhaps TRBD1 as D (6 bases). The ends were cut back, 2 bases at V and 6 bases at J, with 16 bases in the middle. This CDR3 spans 16 amino acids. Germline V lookup: CDR1 MNHEY, CDR2 SMNVEV (reference sequence). The CDR3 spells CASSLRPGVRSGELFF. CDR3 sequence (DNA): TGTGCCAGCAGTTTAAGGCCAGGGGTCCGATCCGGGGAGCTGTTTTTT.

V gene TRBV29-1 combines with J gene TRBJ1-1; TRBD1 might be the D (6 bases). The V and J ends lost 7 bases and 4 bases respectively, with 19 bases between them. The germline CDR1 and CDR2 sequences are SQVTM and ANQGSEA. CDR3 size: 14 residues. CDR3 loop: CSARLQGSRTEAFF. DNA for the CDR3: TGCAGCGCCAGACTACAGGGCAGCCGCACTGAAGCTTTCTTT.

The V call is TRBV12-3 or TRBV12-4, the J call TRBJ1-6; no clear D. Trimming pared 8 bases from V and 8 bases from J, leaving 10 bases between. CDR3 length: 12 amino acids. Here the CDR3 DNA reads TGTGCCAGCCGTCAGTTTTATTCACCCCTCCACTTT. It specifies CASRQFYSPLHF.

This clone was observed once. The chain employs TRBV4-2 and TRBJ2-3, with 7 bases matching TRBD2. The CDR3 loop spans 17 amino acids. Trimming removed 0 bases from V and 4 bases from J; junction bases left unmatched: 10. In germline, CDR1 is LGHNA, CDR2 YNFKEQ. This chain's CDR3 is CASSQDQLSGAADTQYF. DNA of the CDR3: TGTGCCAGCAGCCAAGATCAGTTAAGCGGGGCGGCAGATACGCAGTATTTT.

J is TRBJ1-2 and V is TRBV19; D may be TRBD1 (6 bases). CDR1 is LNHDA, CDR2 SQIVND, per germline (reference sequence). Trimming left V 5 bases short and J 5 bases short, with 18 bases between. This CDR3 spans 15 amino acids. The CDR3 DNA reads as TGTGCCAGTAGTGATCCTCGGGGGCGGGGGTATGGCTACACCTTC. This sequence encodes CASSDPRGRGYGYTF.

This chain connects TRBV4-3 to TRBJ2-1; 13 nucleotides align to TRBD2. CDR1 is LGHNA, CDR2 YSLEER, per germline. V was pared by 6 bases and J by 2 bases, with 7 bases of the junction left unmatched. The CDR3 is made up of 17 amino acids. The CDR3 DNA sequence: TGCGCCAGCAGTTGGACTAGCGGGAGATCTACCTACAATGAGCAGTTCTTC. As protein: CASSWTSGRSTYNEQFF.

This clone was counted at least ten times. V gene TRBV3-1 (or the pseudogene TRBV3-2) combines with J gene TRBJ2-2; 10 bases map to TRBD1. The junction had 0 bases not matched to a gene; V was cut back by 1 base and J by 4 bases. The CDR3 spans 15 residues. Looked up from germline, CDR1 is LGHDT and CDR2 is YNNKEL (reference sequence). DNA for the CDR3: TGTGCCAGCAGCCAAGGGACAGGGGGCACCGGGGAGCTGTTTTTT. Translating it yields CASSQGTGGTGELFF.

This rearrangement joins TRBV6-2 or TRBV6-3 to TRBJ1-5; possible D gene TRBD1, 5 bases. Germline CDR1 and CDR2: MNHEY and SVGEGT. The CDR3 contains 16 residues. The V end was cut by 6 bases, the J end by 6 bases, with 21 bases between. In DNA form, the CDR3 reads TGTGCCAGCAGCCCCTTGGGGCTAAGGTACAGTCAGCCCCAGCATTTT. Translating it yields CASSPLGLRYSQPQHF.

V is TRBV6-6 and J is TRBJ1-5; D gene unclear. Germline V gene sequence: CDR1 MNHNY, CDR2 SVGAGI (reference sequence). This CDR3 is 16 amino acids long. Trimming took off 6 bases at V and 7 bases at J, with 22 bases between the two ends. The CDR3 DNA reads TGTGCCAGCAGCACCCCTCGAGGTCTACTCGGACAGCCCCAGCATTTT. Its protein product is CASSTPRGLLGQPQHF.